A single sample is the source of the 11 T cell receptor beta chains below, sequenced in a study of blood T cell repertoires in COVID-19. The assay was immunoSEQ multiplex PCR, and TCRdb's table has in-frame clones only and misses some. The sample contains over 350,000 clones, around nine tenths of which appear only once. Source material: PBMCs or T cells enriched from blood (not recorded which). These receptors were obtained from a woman between 50 and 59 years old who had recovered from COVID-19.

This clone was found a few times. The chain has TRBV6-5 and TRBJ1-2, with D possibly being TRBD1 (6 bases). Germline CDR1 is MNHEY and CDR2 is SVGAGI. V dropped 2 bases and J dropped 2 bases, with 9 bases sitting between them. The CDR3 totals 14 residues. CDR3: CASSYMGANYGYTF. For the CDR3, the DNA is TGTGCCAGCAGTTACATGGGGGCAAACTATGGCTACACCTTC.

The CDR3 nucleotides read TGTGCCAGCAGCCGAACTACAGGGGCGTCCCGCTATGGCTACACCTTC. This encodes CASSRTTGASRYGYTF. The chain couples TRBV3-1 (or the pseudogene TRBV3-2) to TRBJ1-2; TRBD1 aligns across 7 bases. CDR1 and CDR2 from the germline V gene are LGHDT and YNNKEL (reference sequence). J lost 4 bases, V lost 4 bases, and 12 bases had no gene match. The CDR3 runs 16 residues.

CDR3 DNA sequence: TGTGCCAGCAGCTTGGGGACTAGCGGGACTTCCTACAATGAGCAGTTCTTC. This gives the protein CASSLGTSGTSYNEQFF. The chain carries TRBV5-4 and TRBJ2-1; 12 bases align to TRBD2. The ends lost 0 bases at V and 1 base at J; junction bases unmatched: 2. Germline V gene lookup returns CDR1 SGHNT and CDR2 YYREEE (reference sequence). The CDR3 consists of 17 residues.

V and J are TRBV6-5 and TRBJ2-5; possible D gene TRBD2, 6 bases. Germline CDR1 reads MNHEY; CDR2 reads SVGAGI. The ends were cut back, 2 bases at V and 2 bases at J, with 12 bases in the middle. There are 15 residues in the CDR3. CDR3 sequence reads: CASSYQAGKQETQYF. CDR3 DNA sequence: TGTGCCAGCAGTTACCAGGCGGGGAAACAAGAGACCCAGTACTTC.

The rearrangement joins TRBV11-2 to TRBJ2-7, with 14 nucleotides matching TRBD2. This CDR3 is 16 amino acids long. From germline, CDR1 is SGHAT and CDR2 FQNNGV. Trimming took 2 bases from V and 2 from J; bases not matched to a gene: 2. The CDR3 sequence: CASSLRGLAGAYEQYF. In nucleotides, the CDR3 is TGTGCCAGCAGCTTACGGGGACTAGCGGGGGCCTACGAGCAGTACTTC.

This clone was counted a few times. The rearrangement uses TRBV12-3 or TRBV12-4 and TRBJ1-1, with 8 positions matching TRBD1. The length of the CDR3 is 12 residues. After removal of 6 bases from V and 7 bases from J, the junction contained 4 bases not matched to a gene. CDR3 sequence reads: CASSTGGFEAFF. The CDR3 DNA reads TGTGCCAGCAGCACAGGGGGTTTTGAAGCTTTCTTT.

The J gene is TRBJ2-5, the V gene TRBV6-2 or TRBV6-3; TRBD1 aligns across 7 bases. The CDR3 sequence is 12 residues long. Germline values: CDR1 MNHEY, CDR2 SVGEGT. V shed 5 bases and J 6 bases; nucleotides not matched to a gene: 3. The CDR3 coding sequence is TGTGCCAGCAGTGACAGGGCGAAGACCCAGTACTTC. It is translated as CASSDRAKTQYF.

The chain has TRBV24-1 and TRBJ2-1, with D hard to call. V was pared by 4 bases and J by 5 bases, with 5 bases between. Germline lookup yields CDR1 KGHDR and CDR2 SFDVKD. The CDR3 sequence is 12 residues long. The CDR3 sequence: CATSDQDNEQFF. CDR3 DNA: TGTGCCACCAGTGACCAGGACAATGAGCAGTTCTTC.

The chain combines TRBV5-5 with TRBJ2-1, with D possibly being TRBD2 (6 bases). There are 15 residues in the CDR3. From germline, CDR1 is SGHKS and CDR2 YYEKEE (reference sequence). Deletions cut 4 bases from V and 9 bases from J, with 20 bases between. CDR3 DNA sequence: TGTGCCAGCAGCGGGGGACTGGGTGGGGTCTCTGAGCAGTTCTTC. Protein sequence: CASSGGLGGVSEQFF.

This chain links TRBV30 with TRBJ2-1, with D possibly being TRBD1 (6 bases). This CDR3 has 14 residues. The germline CDR1 and CDR2 sequences are GTSNPN and SVGIG (reference sequence). Trimming took off 5 bases at V and 3 bases at J, with 14 bases between the two ends. In DNA form, the CDR3 reads TGTGCCTGGGGACCAGGGGTAGGCTACAATGAGCAGTTCTTC. Amino acids: CAWGPGVGYNEQFF.

The rearrangement joins TRBV11-2 to TRBJ2-3; D call uncertain. The CDR3 is 15 amino acids. CDR1 and CDR2 from the germline V gene are SGHAT and FQNNGV. Trimming took 4 bases from V and 2 from J, leaving 13 bases between them. CDR3 bases: TGTGCCAGCAGCTACGGTACTACCTACACAGATACGCAGTATTTT. Translated: CASSYGTTYTDTQYF.